What follows is one T cell receptor beta chain and its context. The data were taken from a study of blood T cell repertoires in COVID-19. Background on the study: Sites across the United States, Italy and Spain contributed samples from acute and convalescent COVID-19. PBMCs, B-cell-depleted T cells, or T cells were the source of the cDNA or gDNA that made up the material.

Seattle researchers signed up patients amid active infection and tracked them longitudinally. Authors' analysis steps: How many nucleated cells were present was estimated from reference gene primer amplification. Some clones are missing from TCRdb's copy, which holds only in-frame ones; the method was immunoSEQ multiplex PCR. The V and J calls and clone size were taken over from that table, and D and trimming were inferred from the DNA. The table records around 400,000 clones, about 90% of them present only once. V lost 1 base and J 6 bases, leaving 10 bases between the germline ends. Germline loops: CDR1 LGHDT, CDR2 YNNKEL (reference sequence). This CDR3 is built from 13 residues.

The TCR was taken from a woman aged 55-69 years with COVID-19, enrolled during active disease. What was sequenced was peripheral blood. The rearrangement links TRBV3-1 (or the pseudogene TRBV3-2) to TRBJ2-7, with no clear D. The CDR3 nucleotides are TGTGCCAGCAGCCAAGGGAGAAGAAGCGAGCAGTACTTC. It translates to CASSQGRRSEQYF.